A selection of T cell receptor beta chains follows, all from one sample in a study of early T cells in non-severe SARS-CoV-2 infection. MiXCR, applied by TCRdb to the 5' RACE reads, yields one record per CDR3 protein. The repertoire holds tens of thousands of distinct CDR3 sequences, with roughly 14% as singletons. What was sequenced was whole blood. The receptors were sampled from an adult who was a healthcare worker with PCR-confirmed SARS-CoV-2 infection or an uninfected control (not recorded which). CDR3s include the opening cysteine and the closing phenylalanine or tryptophan. Fields, in order: J gene, D gene, V gene, clone size, CDR3 DNA, CDR3 protein. The D gene is left open where the match is weak. Part of the rows lack a size; the others show once, few, many or a class for expanded clones.

J: TRBJ2-1; D: -; V: TRBV7-9; size: once; DNA: TGTGCCAGCAGCTTAGCGCAGAATGAGCAGTTCTTC; CDR3: CASSLAQNEQFF
J: TRBJ1-2; D: TRBD1; V: TRBV28; size: few; DNA: TGTGCCAGCAGTGATTACAGGGGGCCGAGGTATGGCTACACCTTC; CDR3: CASSDYRGPRYGYTF
J: TRBJ2-7; D: -; V: TRBV18; size: few; DNA: TGTGCCAGCTCACCCAGCCTAGCGATGTACGAGCAGTACTTC; CDR3: CASSPSLAMYEQYF
J: TRBJ1-2; D: -; V: TRBV6-2/TRBV6-3; size: -; DNA: TGTGCCAGCAGTTACTCGAAGGCAGGGGAAGGCTACACCTTC; CDR3: CASSYSKAGEGYTF
J: TRBJ1-1; D: -; V: TRBV3-1; size: few; DNA: TGTGCCAGCAGCCGCATCGGGACGGCTGAAGCTTTCTTT; CDR3: CASSRIGTAEAFF
J: TRBJ1-5; D: TRBD1; V: TRBV2; size: few; DNA: TGTGCCAGCTCCGGACAGGGGCTAGATCCCCAGCATTTT; CDR3: CASSGQGLDPQHF
J: TRBJ2-7; D: -; V: TRBV29-1; size: -; DNA: TGCAGCGTTGCAAGCGGAGCCTACGAGCAGTACTTC; CDR3: CSVASGAYEQYF
J: TRBJ2-7; D: -; V: TRBV9; size: -; DNA: TGTGCCAGCAGCGTAGTGCCCGGGTACGAGCAGTACTTC; CDR3: CASSVVPGYEQYF
J: TRBJ2-2; D: -; V: TRBV9; size: -; DNA: TGTGCCAGCAGCCCCACGGGGCGGGTCACCGGGGAGCTGTTTTTT; CDR3: CASSPTGRVTGELFF
J: TRBJ1-5; D: -; V: TRBV7-9; size: -; DNA: TGTGCCAGCAGCCCCTCGTCGGGGAGCAATCAGCCCCAGCATTTT; CDR3: CASSPSSGSNQPQHF
J: TRBJ2-3; D: -; V: TRBV5-4; size: -; DNA: TGTGCCAGCAGCGGGGATCACTTAGCGGCTCCAACCCGGGCAGATACGCAGTATTTT; CDR3: CASSGDHLAAPTRADTQYF
J: TRBJ1-1; D: -; V: TRBV7-8; size: few; DNA: TGTGCCAGCAGCTCACTAGGGGAGGTGAACACTGAAGCTTTCTTT; CDR3: CASSSLGEVNTEAFF
J: TRBJ1-3; D: TRBD1; V: TRBV29-1; size: few; DNA: TGCAGCGTCGCCTCGGACAGGACTGGAAACACCATATATTTT; CDR3: CSVASDRTGNTIYF
J: TRBJ2-7; D: TRBD2; V: TRBV27; size: few; DNA: TGTGCCAGCAGTTTATGGCGATCGGGACTAGCGGGAGACCGGATGTACTTC; CDR3: CASSLWRSGLAGDRMYF
J: TRBJ2-7; D: -; V: TRBV11-1; size: few; DNA: TGTGCCAGCAGCAAAGACTCCTACGAGCAGTACTTC; CDR3: CASSKDSYEQYF
J: TRBJ2-2; D: -; V: TRBV9; size: many; DNA: TGTGCCACCTCCCCGAGGGGGGGGAACACCGGGGAGCTGTTTTTT; CDR3: CATSPRGGNTGELFF
J: TRBJ1-2; D: -; V: TRBV5-1; size: few; DNA: TGCGCCAGCAGCTTGAGGCCGGAAGCAAATGGCTACACCTTC; CDR3: CASSLRPEANGYTF
J: TRBJ1-1; D: -; V: TRBV4-1; size: few; DNA: TGCGCCAGCAGCCAATGGGATAGGGAAGCCACTGAAGCTTTCTTT; CDR3: CASSQWDREATEAFF
J: TRBJ1-1; D: -; V: TRBV6-5; size: many; DNA: TGTGCCAGCAGTTACTCCTTGACTGAAGCTTTCTTT; CDR3: CASSYSLTEAFF
J: TRBJ2-7; D: TRBD2; V: TRBV2; size: many; DNA: TGTGCCAGCAGTCAAACTAGCGGGTACTCCTACGAGCAGTACTTC; CDR3: CASSQTSGYSYEQYF
J: TRBJ1-1; D: -; V: TRBV6-5; size: -; DNA: TGTGCCAGCAGGGGGGTGGCTGAAGCTTTCTTT; CDR3: CASRGVAEAFF
J: TRBJ1-5; D: TRBD1; V: TRBV4-1; size: -; DNA: TGCGCCAGCAGCCAAGTCAGGGGGGGCAATCAGCCCCAGCATTTT; CDR3: CASSQVRGGNQPQHF
J: TRBJ2-7; D: TRBD1; V: TRBV2; size: -; DNA: TGTGCCACCGAGACAGGGGAATACGAAGGGCAGTACTTC; CDR3: CATETGEYEGQYF
J: TRBJ1-3; D: -; V: TRBV21-1; size: -; DNA: TGTGCCAGCTCCCGACGGGCCCCCAGGCGAGGAAACACCATATATTTT; CDR3: CASSRRAPRRGNTIYF
J: TRBJ2-1; D: -; V: TRBV11-2; size: -; DNA: TGTGCCAGCAGCCCGGACGTCTTCAATGAGCAGTTCTTC; CDR3: CASSPDVFNEQFF
J: TRBJ2-3; D: TRBD2; V: TRBV2; size: many; DNA: TGTGCCAGCAGCTCGGGACTAGCCCCCCGGGATACGCAGTATTTT; CDR3: CASSSGLAPRDTQYF
J: TRBJ2-1; D: TRBD2; V: TRBV27; size: many; DNA: TGTGCCAGCAGAACCCTAGCGGGAGGAGCGTACAATGAGCAGTTCTTC; CDR3: CASRTLAGGAYNEQFF
J: TRBJ2-7; D: -; V: TRBV4-1; size: many; DNA: TGCGCCAGCAGCCAAGACGAACCTTCCGGTGGGGGTAATCCATACTACGAGCAGTACTTC; CDR3: CASSQDEPSGGGNPYYEQYF
J: TRBJ2-7; D: TRBD1; V: TRBV7-6; size: -; DNA: TGTGCCAGCAGCTTAGGCTTGGGACAGGGCGGGAACGAGCAGTACTTC; CDR3: CASSLGLGQGGNEQYF
J: TRBJ2-7; D: -; V: TRBV12-3/TRBV12-4; size: -; DNA: TGTGTCAGCAGTTTAGGGGTAGAGCAGTACTTC; CDR3: CVSSLGVEQYF
J: TRBJ2-2; D: TRBD2; V: TRBV7-3; size: few; DNA: TGTGCCAGCAGCTCGGGACTATGGGGAGGGGAGCTGTTTTTT; CDR3: CASSSGLWGGELFF
J: TRBJ1-1; D: -; V: TRBV10-3; size: -; DNA: TGTGCCATCAGTGAGCTGGGCGGGAACACTGAAGCTTTCTTT; CDR3: CAISELGGNTEAFF
J: TRBJ2-1; D: -; V: TRBV6-5; size: many; DNA: TGTGCCAGCAGTTCCACCGAACTAGCCGACAGAAATGAGCAGTTCTTC; CDR3: CASSSTELADRNEQFF
J: TRBJ1-1; D: -; V: TRBV7-9; size: few; DNA: TGTGCCAGCAGCTCGACGCGGACTGAAGCTTTCTTT; CDR3: CASSSTRTEAFF
J: TRBJ2-3; D: TRBD1; V: TRBV11-2; size: few; DNA: TGTGCCAGCAGCAGCCGGGACAGGGCCACAGATACGCAGTATTTT; CDR3: CASSSRDRATDTQYF
J: TRBJ2-7; D: TRBD2; V: TRBV10-1; size: many; DNA: TGCGCCAGCGGGGCTAGCGGGAGGCACGAGCAGTACTTC; CDR3: CASGASGRHEQYF
J: TRBJ2-3; D: -; V: TRBV12-3/TRBV12-4; size: -; DNA: TGTGCCAGCAGTGCCCGGGCCCGGCCCGCGAATACGCAGTATTTT; CDR3: CASSARARPANTQYF
J: TRBJ2-1; D: -; V: TRBV9; size: few; DNA: TGTGCCAGCAGCGCTCTCCGGGATTCAACCTACAATGAGCAGTTCTTC; CDR3: CASSALRDSTYNEQFF
J: TRBJ1-3; D: TRBD1; V: TRBV12-3/TRBV12-4; size: many; DNA: TGTGCCAGCAGTTCGGGGCTAGACAGGGCTGGAAACACCATATATTTT; CDR3: CASSSGLDRAGNTIYF
J: TRBJ1-4; D: TRBD1; V: TRBV2; size: -; DNA: TGTGCCAGCAGTTCGACAGGGGAACGTGAAAAACTGTTTTTT; CDR3: CASSSTGEREKLFF
J: TRBJ1-4; D: -; V: TRBV12-3/TRBV12-4; size: many; DNA: TGTGCCAGCAGTTTCGGCAGGATTAATGAAAAACTGTTTTTT; CDR3: CASSFGRINEKLFF
J: TRBJ2-5; D: TRBD1; V: TRBV7-9; size: few; DNA: TGTGCCAGCAGCCAGAACAGGGGAGAGACCCAGTACTTC; CDR3: CASSQNRGETQYF
J: TRBJ2-3; D: TRBD2; V: TRBV7-2; size: few; DNA: TGTGCCAGCAGCTTAGGAGCGGGAACAGATACGCAGTATTTT; CDR3: CASSLGAGTDTQYF